The present TCR beta chain was sequenced within a study of OX40 agonist ivuxolimab in advanced cancers. Here immunoSEQ multiplex PCR was the method, and the copy in TCRdb shows in-frame clones only, minus some. This table has about 46,000 clones, about 80% appearing once. This clone was counted between two and nine times. Its antigen is undetermined. Systemic immunosuppression or autoimmune disease history was grounds to exclude patients. Study-wide results and caveats: Compared with others, partial responders at 0.1-3.0 mg/kg displayed clonal expansion among the lowest. Low levels of normalized T-cell clonal expansion also appeared in some nonresponders.

J lost 7 bases, V lost 5 bases, and 9 bases had no gene match. Germline CDR1 reads MNHEY; CDR2 reads SMNVEV (reference sequence). This CDR3 region has 15 residues. The chain combines TRBV27 with TRBJ2-7; TRBD1 matches at 12 bases. The sequence came from an adult with an advanced solid tumor such as melanoma, head and neck, liver or kidney cancer. Sample: CD4+ or CD8+ T cells sorted from blood, taken in a trial of the OX40 agonist ivuxolimab. The CDR3 bases are TGTGCCAGCAGTCAATCGGGACAGGGGGCGGGAGAGCAGTACTTC. Translation gives CASSQSGQGAGEQYF.